A selection of T cell receptor beta chains follows, all from one sample in a study of response to subunit inactivated influenza vaccine. TCRdb reprocessed the RT-PCR reads with MiXCR, giving one entry per CDR3 protein. The sample lists 550,000 to 800,000 distinct CDR3 sequences, roughly 14% occurring once. The input for sequencing was PBMCs from blood, taken 14 days before vaccination. All receptors derive from a man aged 45-65 years who received an inactivated influenza vaccine. Each CDR3 is given with its conserved first and last residue. A D gene is named only where the DNA matches it firmly. For some rows the clone size is stated as once, few or many, or as a class when expanded; others skip it.

cdr3_length,clone_size,v_call,d_call,j_call,cdr3_aa,cdr3_nt
12,NA,TRBV5-1,NA,TRBJ2-3,CASSLMDSHQYF,TGCGCCAGCAGCTTGATGGACTCCCATCAGTATTTT
14,NA,TRBV7-9,NA,TRBJ1-1,CASSLTTGLIEAFF,TGTGCCAGCAGCTTAACAACAGGGCTTATTGAAGCTTTCTTT
16,many,TRBV12-3/TRBV12-4,NA,TRBJ1-6,CASSLSGGRGNSPLHF,TGTGCCAGCAGCCTATCCGGGGGCCGGGGGAATTCACCCCTCCACTTT
17,many,TRBV24-1,TRBD1,TRBJ2-1,CATSDWAFVTGRNEQFF,TGTGCCACCAGTGATTGGGCTTTTGTGACAGGGAGAAATGAGCAGTTCTTC
13,few,TRBV28,NA,TRBJ1-1,CASSLARVGEAFF,TGTGCCAGCAGTTTGGCACGTGTGGGTGAAGCTTTCTTT
13,few,TRBV27,NA,TRBJ2-1,CASSLSLYNEQFF,TGTGCCAGCAGCTTGAGCCTTTACAATGAGCAGTTCTTC
13,NA,TRBV18,NA,TRBJ1-2,CASSPKQSDGYTF,TGTGCCAGCTCACCGAAACAGTCGGATGGCTACACCTTC
15,NA,TRBV9,NA,TRBJ2-7,CASSVGLTAGYEQYF,TGTGCCAGCAGCGTAGGCCTAACGGCAGGTTACGAGCAGTACTTC
16,few,TRBV5-1,TRBD2,TRBJ2-7,CASSPGTSGRAGEQYF,TGCGCCAGTTCCCCCGGGACTAGCGGGAGGGCCGGCGAGCAGTACTTC
15,NA,TRBV6-5,NA,TRBJ2-1,CASSYSLTSPNEQFF,TGTGCCAGCAGTTACTCGTTAACCTCCCCCAATGAGCAGTTCTTC
17,few,TRBV3-1,TRBD2,TRBJ2-3,CASSQAQASGYTDTQYF,TGTGCCAGCAGCCAAGCCCAGGCTAGCGGCTACACAGATACGCAGTATTTT
14,few,TRBV7-9,NA,TRBJ2-7,CASSKGDFTYEQYF,TGTGCCAGCAGCAAAGGGGACTTTACCTACGAGCAGTACTTC
13,few,TRBV6-5,NA,TRBJ2-3,CASNSLATDTQYF,TGTGCCAGCAATTCCCTAGCGACAGATACGCAGTATTTT
16,few,TRBV25-1,NA,TRBJ1-1,CASSESTSFPNTEAFF,TGTGCCAGCAGTGAATCGACCTCGTTCCCGAACACTGAAGCTTTCTTT
14,NA,TRBV6-1,TRBD2,TRBJ2-1,CASSRSGSSYEQFF,TGTGCCAGCAGCCGAAGCGGGAGTAGCTATGAGCAGTTCTTC
15,few,TRBV29-1,TRBD1,TRBJ1-4,CSVSRTGQPNEKLFF,TGCAGCGTTAGTCGTACGGGACAGCCTAATGAAAAACTGTTTTTT
16,many,TRBV7-9,TRBD1,TRBJ2-2,CASRHDRGLGTGELFF,TGTGCCAGCAGACACGACAGGGGGCTCGGCACCGGGGAGCTGTTTTTT
17,few,TRBV5-1,TRBD2,TRBJ2-2,CASCRGRTSGLIGELFF,TGCGCCAGCTGTCGAGGGAGGACTAGCGGGTTGATCGGGGAGCTGTTTTTT
15,NA,TRBV3-1,TRBD2,TRBJ2-1,CASSPPSGWSNEQFF,TGTGCCAGCAGCCCTCCTAGCGGATGGAGCAATGAGCAGTTCTTC
15,few,TRBV6-2/TRBV6-3,NA,TRBJ2-5,CASSYGQWTQETQYF,TGTGCCAGCAGTTACGGACAGTGGACACAAGAGACCCAGTACTTC
14,few,TRBV12-3/TRBV12-4,TRBD1,TRBJ2-1,CASKPQEQGNEQFF,TGTGCCAGCAAGCCCCAAGAACAGGGGAATGAGCAGTTCTTC
16,NA,TRBV3-1,TRBD2,TRBJ2-2,CASSQEREFGTGELFF,TGTGCCAGCAGCCAGGAGCGGGAGTTTGGCACCGGGGAGCTGTTTTTT
15,NA,TRBV30,TRBD2,TRBJ2-3,CAYRTSGRVTDTQYF,TGTGCCTACCGGACTAGCGGGAGAGTCACAGATACGCAGTATTTT
16,NA,TRBV4-3,NA,TRBJ1-4,CASSQDWVGGGEKLFF,TGCGCCAGCAGCCAAGATTGGGTAGGGGGTGGTGAAAAACTGTTTTTT
12,few,TRBV19,NA,TRBJ2-7,CASSIDRYEQYF,TGTGCCAGTAGTATTGACCGCTACGAGCAGTACTTC
19,many,TRBV28,TRBD2,TRBJ2-3,CASSLFWTSGRAGADTQYF,TGTGCCAGCAGTTTATTTTGGACTAGCGGGAGGGCCGGCGCAGATACGCAGTATTTT
14,few,TRBV11-2,TRBD1,TRBJ2-1,CASSQTGGYNEQFF,TGTGCCAGCAGCCAGACAGGGGGCTACAATGAGCAGTTCTTC
15,few,TRBV15,NA,TRBJ2-7,CATSRDSVGAREQYF,TGTGCCACCAGCAGAGACTCTGTGGGGGCCCGCGAGCAGTACTTC
13,few,TRBV12-3/TRBV12-4,NA,TRBJ1-4,CASSLGTREKLFF,TGTGCCAGCAGCCTGGGGACAAGAGAAAAACTGTTTTTT
15,many,TRBV20-1,NA,TRBJ1-1,CSAANFGTGHTEAFF,TGCAGTGCTGCGAACTTCGGGACCGGCCACACTGAAGCTTTCTTT
15,NA,TRBV6-5,NA,TRBJ2-3,CASSYSRGSADTQYF,TGTGCCAGCAGTTACTCGAGAGGGAGTGCAGATACGCAGTATTTT
12,NA,TRBV7-9,NA,TRBJ2-1,CASTLGYNEQFF,TGTGCCAGCACCTTGGGCTACAATGAGCAGTTCTTC
14,NA,TRBV20-1,NA,TRBJ2-7,CSARPSGVSYEQYF,TGCAGTGCTAGACCCTCAGGGGTCTCCTACGAGCAGTACTTC
11,few,TRBV25-1,NA,TRBJ2-3,CASSQQDTQYF,TGTGCCAGCAGTCAACAGGATACGCAGTATTTT
16,NA,TRBV2,NA,TRBJ1-6,CASSELARGSNSPLHF,TGTGCCAGCAGTGAGCTTGCCAGGGGTTCGAATTCACCCCTCCACTTT
14,many,TRBV5-1,TRBD1,TRBJ2-1,CASSLGQGYNEQFF,TGTGCCAGCAGCTTGGGACAGGGCTACAATGAGCAGTTCTTC
11,NA,TRBV28,NA,TRBJ2-5,CACGAQETQYF,TGTGCCTGTGGGGCCCAAGAGACCCAGTACTTC
17,few,TRBV9,NA,TRBJ2-1,CASSVATRDDAYNEQFF,TGTGCCAGCAGCGTAGCAACCCGGGACGACGCCTACAATGAGCAGTTCTTC
13,few,TRBV20-1,TRBD1,TRBJ1-2,CSAKPGTGVGYTF,TGCAGTGCTAAGCCCGGGACAGGGGTCGGCTACACCTTC
14,NA,TRBV4-3,NA,TRBJ1-2,CASSYHRANYGYTF,TGCGCCAGCAGCTATCACAGGGCTAACTATGGCTACACCTTC
15,few,TRBV29-1,TRBD2,TRBJ2-5,CSAEGRGRADETQYF,TGCAGCGCCGAAGGGAGGGGCAGGGCAGATGAGACCCAGTACTTC
14,NA,TRBV20-1,TRBD2,TRBJ2-3,CSAPRGGYTDTQYF,TGCAGTGCCCCCCGCGGGGGATACACAGATACGCAGTATTTT
14,few,TRBV10-3,TRBD1,TRBJ1-1,CAISRDRFNTEAFF,TGTGCCATCAGCCGGGACAGGTTTAACACTGAAGCTTTCTTT
14,NA,TRBV20-1,TRBD2,TRBJ2-1,CSAYYSGGAGEQFF,TGCAGTGCCTATTATAGCGGGGGGGCTGGTGAGCAGTTCTTC
12,few,TRBV7-8,NA,TRBJ1-1,CASSPRGMAAFF,TGTGCCAGCAGCCCCCGAGGGATGGCAGCTTTCTTT
14,many,TRBV20-1,NA,TRBJ1-5,CSARGGLTDQPQHF,TGCAGTGCTCGCGGGGGACTAACCGATCAGCCCCAGCATTTT
16,few,TRBV27,TRBD1,TRBJ1-1,CASRRQGDLVNTEAFF,TGTGCCAGCCGCAGACAGGGGGATTTAGTGAACACTGAAGCTTTCTTT
15,many,TRBV5-1,TRBD2,TRBJ2-1,CASSPVAGPYNEQFF,TGCGCCAGCAGCCCCGTAGCGGGACCCTACAATGAGCAGTTCTTC
14,NA,TRBV2,NA,TRBJ1-1,CASRSSKKGPEAFF,TGTGCCAGCAGATCCTCTAAGAAGGGTCCTGAAGCTTTCTTT
15,few,TRBV28,NA,TRBJ2-7,CASSLREGSYYEQYF,TGTGCCAGCAGTTTACGAGAAGGGAGTTACTACGAGCAGTACTTC
15,NA,TRBV28,TRBD2,TRBJ2-1,CASSLTRESYNEQFF,TGTGCCAGCAGTTTAACGCGGGAGTCCTACAATGAGCAGTTCTTC
14,NA,TRBV10-3,NA,TRBJ1-2,CAISESRGNYGYTF,TGTGCCATCAGTGAGTCGAGGGGGAACTATGGCTACACCTTC
17,NA,TRBV28,NA,TRBJ2-3,CASSPRPAGASTDTQYF,TGTGCCAGCAGCCCGCGTCCTGCAGGAGCAAGCACAGATACGCAGTATTTT
11,NA,TRBV15,NA,TRBJ2-1,CASGTGYEQFF,TGTGCCTCGGGTACAGGGTATGAGCAGTTCTTC